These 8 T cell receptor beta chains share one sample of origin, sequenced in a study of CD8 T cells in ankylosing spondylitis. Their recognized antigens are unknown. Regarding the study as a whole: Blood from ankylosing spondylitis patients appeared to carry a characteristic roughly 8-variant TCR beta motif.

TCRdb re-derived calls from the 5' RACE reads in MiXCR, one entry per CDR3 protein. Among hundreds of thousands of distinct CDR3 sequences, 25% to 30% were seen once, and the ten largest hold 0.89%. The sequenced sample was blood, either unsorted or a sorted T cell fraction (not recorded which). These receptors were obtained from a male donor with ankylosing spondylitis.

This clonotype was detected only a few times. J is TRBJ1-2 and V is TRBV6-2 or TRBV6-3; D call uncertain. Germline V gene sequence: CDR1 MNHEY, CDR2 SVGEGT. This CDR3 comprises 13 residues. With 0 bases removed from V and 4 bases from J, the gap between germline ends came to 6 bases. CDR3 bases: TGTGCCAGCAGTTACTCCGAAGGCTATGGCTACACCTTC. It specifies CASSYSEGYGYTF.

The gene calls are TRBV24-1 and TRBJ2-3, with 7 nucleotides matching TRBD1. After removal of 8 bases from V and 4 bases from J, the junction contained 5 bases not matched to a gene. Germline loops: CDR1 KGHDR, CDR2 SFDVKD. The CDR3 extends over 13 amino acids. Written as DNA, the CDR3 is TGTGCCACCACCAGGGGGACGGCAGATACGCAGTATTTT. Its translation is CATTRGTADTQYF.

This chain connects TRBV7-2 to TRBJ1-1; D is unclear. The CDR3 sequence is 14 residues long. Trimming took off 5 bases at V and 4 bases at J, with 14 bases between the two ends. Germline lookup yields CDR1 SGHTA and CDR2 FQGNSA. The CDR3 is CASSTGRGFTEAFF. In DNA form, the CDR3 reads TGTGCCAGCAGCACCGGACGGGGTTTCACTGAAGCTTTCTTT.

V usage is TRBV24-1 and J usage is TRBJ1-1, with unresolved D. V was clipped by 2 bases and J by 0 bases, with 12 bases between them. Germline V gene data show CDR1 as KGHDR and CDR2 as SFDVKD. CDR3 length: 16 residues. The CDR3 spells CATSDSSGGMNTEAFF. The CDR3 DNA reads TGTGCCACCAGTGATTCCAGTGGTGGAATGAACACTGAAGCTTTCTTT.

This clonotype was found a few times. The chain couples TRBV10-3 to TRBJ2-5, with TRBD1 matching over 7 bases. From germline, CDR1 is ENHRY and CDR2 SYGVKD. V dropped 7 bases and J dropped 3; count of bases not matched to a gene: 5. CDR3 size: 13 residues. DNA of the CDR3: TGTGCCATCAAGGGGACAGCAGAAGAGACCCAGTACTTC. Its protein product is CAIKGTAEETQYF.

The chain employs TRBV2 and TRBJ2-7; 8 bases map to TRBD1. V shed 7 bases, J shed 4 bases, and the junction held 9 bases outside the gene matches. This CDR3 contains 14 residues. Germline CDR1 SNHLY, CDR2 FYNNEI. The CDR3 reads CASTGGAQRYEQYV. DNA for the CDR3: TGTGCCAGCACAGGGGGCGCCCAACGTTACGAGCAGTACGTC.

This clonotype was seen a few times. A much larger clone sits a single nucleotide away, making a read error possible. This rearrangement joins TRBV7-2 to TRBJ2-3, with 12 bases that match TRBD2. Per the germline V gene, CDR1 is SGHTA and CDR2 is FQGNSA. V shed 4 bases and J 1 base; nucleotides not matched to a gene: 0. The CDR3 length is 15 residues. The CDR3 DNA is TGTGCCAGCAGCTGGACTAGCGGGGGCACAGATACGCAGTATTTT. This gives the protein CASSWTSGGTDTQYF.

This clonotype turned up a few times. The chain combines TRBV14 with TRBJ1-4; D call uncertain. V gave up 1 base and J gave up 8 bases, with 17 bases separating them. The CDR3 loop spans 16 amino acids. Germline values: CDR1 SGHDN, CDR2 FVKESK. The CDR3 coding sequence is TGTGCCAGCAGCCAAGCCCCTTTAAGGATGGGGGAAAAACTGTTTTTT. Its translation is CASSQAPLRMGEKLFF.